The 27 T cell receptor beta chains below all came from one sample that was sequenced in a study of shared clonotypes between healthy human individuals. Naive CD8 isolation took CD45RO-negative cells positively selected for CCR7 and excluded terminally differentiated effector memory CD45RA+ cells. Some clones are missing from TCRdb's copy, which holds only in-frame ones; the method was immunoSEQ multiplex PCR. The repertoire holds around 2,000,000 clones, roughly 94% seen once, with 1.2% in the top ten. Sequencing was done on a sample of naive CD8+ T cells sorted from blood. The receptor source for this set is a man aged 18 to 30 in good health.

The chain is built from TRBV4-1 and TRBJ2-2; possible D gene TRBD1, 6 bases. This CDR3 spans 16 amino acids. Germline values: CDR1 MGHRA, CDR2 YSYEKL. Trimming removed 3 bases at V and 3 bases at J, with 14 bases between. In DNA, the CDR3 is TGCGCCAGCAGCCACTCGGACAGACCCCACACCGGGGAGCTGTTTTTT. Protein sequence: CASSHSDRPHTGELFF.

The V call is TRBV4-3, the J call TRBJ2-3, with 7 nucleotides matching TRBD2. CDR1 is LGHNA and CDR2 is YSLEER in the germline V gene. The J segment lost 3 bases and the V segment lost 0 bases, leaving 9 bases of the junction unmatched. The CDR3 is 17 amino acids. The DNA for the CDR3 is TGCGCCAGCAGCCAAGATACCAGCGGGACGGTGACAGATACGCAGTATTTT. It translates to CASSQDTSGTVTDTQYF.

The chain joins TRBV4-3 to TRBJ2-7; D unclear. V was pared by 0 bases and J by 1 base, with 7 bases between. The CDR3 consists of 14 residues. Germline CDR1 reads LGHNA; CDR2 reads YSLEER. This chain's CDR3 is CASSQDQESYEQYF. CDR3 in DNA: TGCGCCAGCAGCCAAGACCAGGAGTCCTACGAGCAGTACTTC.

This clone was detected once. The chain is built from TRBV30 and TRBJ2-1; D not resolved. This CDR3 region has 11 residues. Germline CDR1 is GTSNPN and CDR2 is SVGIG (reference sequence). V was clipped by 1 base and J by 7 bases, with 5 bases between them. The CDR3 sequence: CAWSDVNEQFF. CDR3 DNA sequence: TGTGCCTGGAGTGACGTTAATGAGCAGTTCTTC.

The rearrangement uses TRBV5-4 and TRBJ2-7; D call uncertain. The CDR3 runs to 15 residues. Trimming shortened V by 5 bases and J by 2 bases, and 17 bases separated the two germline ends. CDR1 SGHNT and CDR2 YYREEE come from the germline V gene (reference sequence). CDR3 residues: CASSNPTIGAYEQYF. In DNA, the CDR3 is TGTGCCAGCAGTAACCCGACAATTGGAGCCTACGAGCAGTACTTC.

The genes are TRBV19 and TRBJ1-1; D perhaps matches TRBD1 (5 bases). The germline V gene encodes CDR1 LNHDA and CDR2 SQIVND (reference sequence). CDR3 length equals 14 residues. Trimming shortened V by 7 bases and J by 4 bases, and 16 bases separated the two germline ends. CDR3 bases: TGTGCCAGTATGGGACGGCGGAATAGCACTGAAGCTTTCTTT. It encodes CASMGRRNSTEAFF.

The chain links TRBV27 to TRBJ2-7; 9 bases agree with TRBD1. The CDR3 loop spans 19 amino acids. V was clipped by 6 bases and J by 7 bases; unmatched bases: 25. Looked up from germline, CDR1 is MNHEY and CDR2 is SMNVEV (reference sequence). CDR3 in DNA: TGTGCCAGCAGCCCCAGAACCCAAACAAACAGGGGGCGAGTCTGGGAGCAGTACTTC. Translating gives CASSPRTQTNRGRVWEQYF.

The gene calls are TRBV5-4 and TRBJ2-2; 10 bases align to TRBD1. Germline-derived CDR1 and CDR2 are SGHNT and YYREEE (reference sequence). J gave up 7 bases and V 2 bases, and 5 bases lay outside the gene matches. This CDR3 comprises 15 residues. The CDR3 loop reads CASSFPGQGYGELFF. For the CDR3, the DNA is TGTGCCAGCAGCTTTCCGGGACAGGGGTACGGGGAGCTGTTTTTT.

The genes are TRBV27 and TRBJ2-7, with 8 positions matching TRBD1. Trimming removed 2 bases from V and 4 bases from J; junction bases left unmatched: 7. Germline values: CDR1 MNHEY, CDR2 SMNVEV (reference sequence). This CDR3 spans 15 amino acids. In nucleotides, the CDR3 is TGTGCCAGCAGTTTAGCAGGGACAGGTCAGTACGAGCAGTACTTC. This sequence encodes CASSLAGTGQYEQYF.

Remarks on this clone: One end of the junction does not line up with germline, which may come from a read error. The CDR3 sequence is CASSEGQGLSPLHF. DNA for the CDR3: TGTGCCAGCAGCGAAGGACAGGGGCTTTCACCCCTCCACTTT. The J gene is TRBJ1-6, the V gene TRBV2, with TRBD1 matching over 9 bases. Germline loops: CDR1 SNHLY, CDR2 FYNNEI. The CDR3 contains 14 residues.

The CDR3 sequence is CASSSHPQNQPQHF. The CDR3 DNA sequence: TGTGCCAGCAGCTCTCACCCTCAGAATCAGCCCCAGCATTTT. This rearrangement joins TRBV7-9 to TRBJ1-5, with unresolved D. The CDR3 covers 14 residues. CDR1 is SEHNR and CDR2 is FQNEAQ in the germline V gene (reference sequence). Trimming shortened V by 4 bases and J by 4 bases, and 11 bases separated the two germline ends.

The gene calls are TRBV5-4 and TRBJ2-7; 14 bases fit TRBD2. CDR1 is SGHNT and CDR2 is YYREEE in the germline V gene (reference sequence). This CDR3 is built from 18 residues. The V segment lost 0 bases and the J segment 2 bases; nucleotides outside the gene matches: 7. The CDR3 region has the DNA TGTGCCAGCAGCTTGGCAGGACTAGCGGGGGGCCAAGCCTACGAGCAGTACTTC. As protein: CASSLAGLAGGQAYEQYF. The full variable domain, completed using reference TRBV5-4 and TRBJ2-7, is ETGVTQSPTHLIKTRGQQVTLRCSSQSGHNTVSWYQQALGQGPQFIFQYYREEENGRGNFPPRFSGLQFPNYSSELNVNALELDDSALYLCASSLAGLAGGQAYEQYFGPGTRLTVT.

The chain is built from TRBV6-5 and TRBJ1-2; D may be TRBD1 (5 bases). Germline assignment: CDR1 MNHEY and CDR2 SVGAGI. The CDR3 is 14 amino acids. Between the trimmed V and J ends, which lost 5 bases and 0 bases, there was a span of 10 bases. The CDR3 protein is CASSRDGPNYGYTF. CDR3 DNA: TGTGCCAGCAGTCGGGACGGTCCTAACTATGGCTACACCTTC.

The rearrangement joins TRBV7-9 to TRBJ2-3; a possible D gene is TRBD1 (6 bases). Germline V gene lookup returns CDR1 SEHNR and CDR2 FQNEAQ (reference sequence). The CDR3 has 16 residues. V lost 7 bases and J 1 base, leaving 18 bases between the germline ends. The CDR3 protein is CASNVLRAGGTDTQYF. Here the CDR3 DNA reads TGTGCCAGCAACGTTCTCAGGGCAGGGGGCACAGATACGCAGTATTTT.

V and J are TRBV28 and TRBJ2-7, with no clear D. V was clipped by 6 bases and J by 7 bases, with 16 bases between them. This CDR3 contains 13 residues. CDR1 is MDHEN, CDR2 SYDVKM, per germline. Written as DNA, the CDR3 is TGTGCCAGCAGGCCGGAGATAATGGGGGAGCAGTACTTC. It yields the protein CASRPEIMGEQYF.

The chain combines TRBV6-5 with TRBJ1-1, with D possibly being TRBD1 (5 bases). Trimming shortened V by 7 bases and J by 5 bases, and 14 bases separated the two germline ends. The CDR3 has 13 amino acids. Germline V gene data show CDR1 as MNHEY and CDR2 as SVGAGI. The CDR3 DNA follows: TGTGCCAGCACCCAGGGTGTGCGGACTGAAGCTTTCTTT. This gives the protein CASTQGVRTEAFF.

CDR3 loop: CASSSRTEAFF. CDR3 sequence (DNA): TGTGCCAGCTCTTCCAGGACTGAAGCTTTCTTT. The chain is built from TRBV6-5 and TRBJ1-1; D is unresolved. Trimming shortened V by 8 bases and J by 5 bases, and 9 bases separated the two germline ends. This CDR3 comprises 11 residues. The germline CDR1 and CDR2 sequences are MNHEY and SVGAGI.

Note on this clone: Other DNA sequences within the sample encode an identical CDR3. V and J are TRBV6-5 and TRBJ2-5, with D perhaps matching TRBD2 (5 bases). Germline V CDR1 and CDR2: MNHEY, SVGAGI. This CDR3 has 14 residues. V shed 0 bases and J shed 4 bases, with 9 bases lying between them. CDR3 nucleotide sequence: TGTGCCAGCAGTTACTCCCTAGCCGGAGAGACCCAGTACTTC. Translated: CASSYSLAGETQYF.

V and J are TRBV5-4 and TRBJ2-1; 12 bases fit TRBD2. Germline CDR1 is SGHNT and CDR2 is YYREEE (reference sequence). Trimming took 1 base from V and 8 from J; bases not matched to a gene: 4. There are 15 residues in the CDR3. In nucleotides, the CDR3 is TGTGCCAGCAGCTTGCGCCCTAGCGGGGGGGATGAGCAGTTCTTC. This sequence encodes CASSLRPSGGDEQFF.

V is TRBV27 and J is TRBJ2-5, with TRBD2 matching 7 bases. Germline trimming cut 5 bases from V and 5 bases from J; bases unmatched to any gene: 8. The germline gives CDR1 MNHEY, CDR2 SMNVEV (reference sequence). This CDR3 spans 14 amino acids. The CDR3 here is CASSAVHSGETQYF. CDR3 DNA: TGTGCCAGCAGTGCAGTTCATAGCGGGGAGACCCAGTACTTC.

The genes are TRBV27 and TRBJ2-6; no clear D gene. The CDR3 covers 14 residues. Trimming left V 6 bases short and J 3 bases short, with 9 bases between. Germline lookup yields CDR1 MNHEY and CDR2 SMNVEV (reference sequence). The CDR3 spells CASSPKDGANVLTF. DNA of the CDR3: TGTGCCAGCAGCCCTAAGGATGGGGCCAACGTCCTGACTTTC. Full variable domain (remainder filled in from reference TRBV27 and TRBJ2-6): EAQVTQNPRYLITVTGKKLTVTCSQNMNHEYMSWYRQDPGLGLRQIYYSMNVEVTDKGDVPEGYKVSRKEKRNFPLILESPSPNQTSLYFCASSPKDGANVLTFGAGSRLTVL.

This chain links TRBV6-5 with TRBJ1-2, with D perhaps TRBD1 (5 bases). The CDR3 length is 13 residues. CDR1 MNHEY and CDR2 SVGAGI come from the germline V gene. V shed 2 bases and J shed 6 bases, with 10 bases lying between them. The CDR3 protein is CASSYGREDGYTF. As DNA, the CDR3 is TGTGCCAGCAGTTACGGCAGGGAGGATGGCTACACCTTC.

This clone came up once. CDR3 sequence: CASSPTGINTEAFF. The CDR3 DNA reads as TGTGCCAGCAGCCCGACAGGGATTAACACTGAAGCTTTCTTT. The chain combines TRBV7-9 with TRBJ1-1, with TRBD1 matching over 7 bases. The V gene end was trimmed by 5 bases and the J gene end by 2 bases; junction bases not matched to a gene: 5. The CDR3 is 14 residues long. Per germline, CDR1 SEHNR and CDR2 FQNEAQ (reference sequence).

The V gene is TRBV6-1, the J gene TRBJ2-3; the D gene is possibly TRBD1 (5 bases). This CDR3 spans 13 amino acids. CDR1 MNHNS and CDR2 SASEGT come from the germline V gene. Deletions cut 1 base from V and 4 bases from J, with 6 bases between. This CDR3 is CASSEEGPDTQYF. In DNA, the CDR3 is TGTGCCAGCAGTGAAGAGGGGCCAGATACGCAGTATTTT.

V and J are TRBV9 and TRBJ2-7, with TRBD1 as a possible D gene (6 bases). Trimming cost V 0 bases and J 0 bases, with 16 bases left between them. The CDR3 spans 17 residues. Germline CDR1 reads SGDLS; CDR2 reads YYNGEE. CDR3 sequence reads: CASSVDSQGLSSYEQYF. CDR3 sequence (DNA): TGTGCCAGCAGCGTAGACTCTCAGGGGTTAAGCTCCTACGAGCAGTACTTC.

For this clone: The same CDR3 can be traced to other DNA sequences in this sample. The genes are TRBV19 and TRBJ2-7; 7 bases are a match to TRBD1. The CDR3 contains 15 residues. Germline CDR1 is LNHDA and CDR2 is SQIVND (reference sequence). Trimming at V came to 5 bases and at J to 2 bases, leaving 9 bases not matched to a gene. CDR3 amino acids: CASSPRDRGPYEQYF. CDR3 nucleotides: TGTGCCAGTAGTCCCCGGGACAGAGGTCCCTACGAGCAGTACTTC.

The chain employs TRBV5-1 and TRBJ1-1; possible D gene TRBD1, 6 bases. This CDR3 comprises 15 residues. Trimming stripped 3 bases from V and 4 bases from J, with 16 bases between. Germline CDR1 and CDR2: SGHRS and YFSETQ. The DNA of the CDR3 is TGCGCCAGCAGCTCCGGGACATCAGGGAGCACTGAAGCTTTCTTT. Translation gives CASSSGTSGSTEAFF.